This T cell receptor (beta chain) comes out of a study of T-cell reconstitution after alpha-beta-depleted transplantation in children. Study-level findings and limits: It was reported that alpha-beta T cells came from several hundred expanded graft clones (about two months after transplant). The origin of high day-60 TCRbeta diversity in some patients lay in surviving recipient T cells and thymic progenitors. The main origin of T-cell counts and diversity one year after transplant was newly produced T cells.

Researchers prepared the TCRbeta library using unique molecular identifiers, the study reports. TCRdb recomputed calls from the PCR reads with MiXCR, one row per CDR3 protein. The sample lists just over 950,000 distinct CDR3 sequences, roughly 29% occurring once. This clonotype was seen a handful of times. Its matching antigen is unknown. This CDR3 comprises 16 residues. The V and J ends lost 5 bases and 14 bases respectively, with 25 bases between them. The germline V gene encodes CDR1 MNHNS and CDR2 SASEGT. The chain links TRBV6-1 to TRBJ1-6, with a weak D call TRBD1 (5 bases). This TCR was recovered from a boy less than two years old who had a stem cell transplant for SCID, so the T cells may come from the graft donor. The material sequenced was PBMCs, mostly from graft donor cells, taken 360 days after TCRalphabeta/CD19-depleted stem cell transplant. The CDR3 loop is CASSPWDGAFVSALHF. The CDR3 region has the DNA TGTGCCAGCAGTCCATGGGACGGGGCCTTTGTATCGGCCCTCCACTTT.